The sequence of this T cell receptor beta chain was determined in a study of T-cell reconstitution after alpha-beta-depleted transplantation in children. Study-level points and caveats: TCRbeta diversity was high at day 60 in some patients (a result of surviving recipient T cells and thymic progenitors).

Construction of the TCRbeta library involved unique molecular identifiers. TCRdb called the PCR reads again in MiXCR, with one record for every CDR3 protein. This sample yields some 190,000 distinct CDR3 sequences, of which approximately 12% are seen a single time; about 13% belongs to the top ten. The sample holds a few counts of this clonotype. Its antigen is unidentified. Germline lookup yields CDR1 MGHDK and CDR2 SYGVNS. CDR3 length: 12 amino acids. The V end lost 7 bases, the J end lost 4 bases, and 10 bases lay between the germline ends. The sequence derives from a boy younger than 10 with acute myeloid leukemia, due to receive a stem cell transplant. Sequences were derived from PBMCs, sampled before TCRalphabeta/CD19-depleted stem cell transplant. The rearrangement uses TRBV25-1 and TRBJ1-1; tentative D call: TRBD1 (5 bases). The CDR3 here is CASNAGRTEAFF. Written as DNA, the CDR3 is TGTGCCAGCAACGCAGGGCGCACTGAAGCTTTCTTT.